A single sample is the source of the 4 T cell receptor beta chains below, sequenced in a study of T cell repertoires and HLA-DP antigens. Produced via immunoSEQ multiplex PCR; TCRdb's table is partial and in-frame only. Of tens of thousands of clones listed, about four fifths were seen once; the top ten hold roughly 1.5%. These receptors have no known antigen. The sequenced sample was CD4+ T cells from PBMCs. These receptors all come from a man between 60 and 70 years old in good health and CMV-seronegative.

V is TRBV5-5 and J is TRBJ2-7; no clear D. This CDR3 region has 15 residues. The V and J ends lost 0 bases and 3 bases respectively, with 13 bases between them. CDR1 SGHKS and CDR2 YYEKEE come from the germline V gene (reference sequence). The CDR3, as DNA: TGTGCCAGCAGCTTGGATGCAGCTTATTACTACGAGCAGTACGTC. As protein: CASSLDAAYYYEQYV.

The gene calls are TRBV7-3 and TRBJ2-2; D gene unclear. The V and J ends lost 1 base and 2 bases respectively, with 5 bases between them. CDR3 length equals 14 residues. Germline V gene lookup returns CDR1 SGHTA and CDR2 FQGTGA. CDR3: CASSLNTNTGELFF. CDR3 sequence (DNA): TGTGCCAGCAGCTTAAACACTAACACCGGGGAGCTGTTTTTT.

The chain links TRBV18 to TRBJ1-4; TRBD1 matches at 9 bases. Germline V CDR1 and CDR2: KGHSH, LQKENI. After removal of 6 bases from V and 0 bases from J, the junction contained 5 bases not matched to a gene. This CDR3 is built from 16 residues. The DNA of the CDR3 is TGTGCCAGCTCGTCGGACAGGGGCGCAACTAATGAAAAACTGTTTTTT. Residues: CASSSDRGATNEKLFF.

This chain joins TRBV19 and TRBJ1-5; possibly TRBD1 for D (6 bases). Trimming pared 6 bases from V and 3 bases from J, leaving 15 bases between. Germline CDR1 LNHDA, CDR2 SQIVND (reference sequence). CDR3 length equals 15 residues. The CDR3: CASRLIQGPNQPQHF. The DNA for the CDR3 is TGTGCCAGTAGGCTAATACAGGGACCCAATCAGCCCCAGCATTTT.